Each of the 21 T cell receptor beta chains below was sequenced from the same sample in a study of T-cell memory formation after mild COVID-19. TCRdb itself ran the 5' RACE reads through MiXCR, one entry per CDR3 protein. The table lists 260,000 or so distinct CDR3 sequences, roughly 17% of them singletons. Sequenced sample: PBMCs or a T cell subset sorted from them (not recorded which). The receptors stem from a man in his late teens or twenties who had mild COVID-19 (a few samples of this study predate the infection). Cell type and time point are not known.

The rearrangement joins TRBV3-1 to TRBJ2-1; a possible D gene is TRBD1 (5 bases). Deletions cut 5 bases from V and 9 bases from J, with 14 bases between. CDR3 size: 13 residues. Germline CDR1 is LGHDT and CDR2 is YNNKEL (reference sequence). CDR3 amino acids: CASSEQDRGEQFF. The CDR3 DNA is TGTGCCAGCAGCGAACAGGACCGAGGTGAGCAGTTCTTC.

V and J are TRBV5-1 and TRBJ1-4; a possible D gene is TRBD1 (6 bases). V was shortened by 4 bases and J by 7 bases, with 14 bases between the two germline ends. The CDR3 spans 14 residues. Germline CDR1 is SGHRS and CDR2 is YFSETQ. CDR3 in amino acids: CASSASGAGEKLFF. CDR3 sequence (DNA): TGCGCCAGCAGCGCCTCGGGGGCGGGTGAAAAACTGTTTTTT.

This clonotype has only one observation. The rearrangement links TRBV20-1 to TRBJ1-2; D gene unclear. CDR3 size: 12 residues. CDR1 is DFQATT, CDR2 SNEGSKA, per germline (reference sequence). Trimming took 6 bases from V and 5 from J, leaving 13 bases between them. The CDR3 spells CSARPGIYGYTF. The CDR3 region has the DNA TGCAGTGCGAGACCGGGGATTTATGGCTACACCTTC.

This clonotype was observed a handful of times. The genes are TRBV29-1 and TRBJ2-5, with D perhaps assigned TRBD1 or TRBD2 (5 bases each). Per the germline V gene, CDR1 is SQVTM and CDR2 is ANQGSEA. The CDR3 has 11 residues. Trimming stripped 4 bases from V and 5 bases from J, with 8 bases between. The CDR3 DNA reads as TGCAGCGTTGGGGGGAAGGAGACCCAGTACTTC. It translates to CSVGGKETQYF.

CDR3: CASSPSRRTGGDSNQPQHF. The CDR3 DNA reads as TGTGCCAGCAGCCCGAGCAGGCGGACAGGGGGCGATAGCAATCAGCCCCAGCATTTT. This chain joins TRBV7-6 and TRBJ1-5; 11 bases agree with TRBD1. Germline V gene sequence: CDR1 SGHVS, CDR2 FNYEAQ. The ends lost 5 bases at V and 0 bases at J; junction bases unmatched: 12. There are 19 residues in the CDR3.

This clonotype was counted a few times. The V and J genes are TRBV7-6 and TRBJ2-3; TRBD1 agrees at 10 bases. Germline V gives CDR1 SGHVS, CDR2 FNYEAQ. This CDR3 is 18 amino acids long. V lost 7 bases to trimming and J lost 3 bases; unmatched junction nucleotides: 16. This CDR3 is CASTQGQGSSLWTDTQYF. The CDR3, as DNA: TGTGCCAGCACCCAGGGACAGGGGTCCTCCCTTTGGACAGATACGCAGTATTTT.

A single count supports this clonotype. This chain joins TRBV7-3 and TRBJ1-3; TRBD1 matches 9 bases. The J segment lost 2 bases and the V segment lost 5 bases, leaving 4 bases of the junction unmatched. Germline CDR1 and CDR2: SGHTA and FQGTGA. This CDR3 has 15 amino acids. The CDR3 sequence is CASSPGQGPGNTIYF. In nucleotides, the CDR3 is TGTGCCAGCAGCCCGGGACAGGGACCTGGAAACACCATATATTTT.

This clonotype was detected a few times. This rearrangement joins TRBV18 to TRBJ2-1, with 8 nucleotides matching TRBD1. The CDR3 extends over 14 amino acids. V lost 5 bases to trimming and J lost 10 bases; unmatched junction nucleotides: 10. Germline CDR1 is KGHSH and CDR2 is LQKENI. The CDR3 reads CASSWGQAGKEQFF. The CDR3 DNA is TGTGCCAGCTCATGGGGACAGGCGGGAAAGGAGCAGTTCTTC.

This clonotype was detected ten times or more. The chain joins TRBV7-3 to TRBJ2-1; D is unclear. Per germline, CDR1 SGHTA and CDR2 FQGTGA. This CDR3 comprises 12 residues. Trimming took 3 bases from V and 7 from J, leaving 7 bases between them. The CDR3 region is CASSFSRNEQFF. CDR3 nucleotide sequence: TGTGCCAGCAGCTTCTCCCGGAATGAGCAGTTCTTC. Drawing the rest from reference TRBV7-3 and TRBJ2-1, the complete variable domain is GAGVSQTPSNKVTEKGKYVELRCDPISGHTALYWYRQSLGQGPEFLIYFQGTGAADDSGLPNDRFFAVRPEGSVSTLKIQRTERGDSAVYLCASSFSRNEQFFGPGTRLTVL.

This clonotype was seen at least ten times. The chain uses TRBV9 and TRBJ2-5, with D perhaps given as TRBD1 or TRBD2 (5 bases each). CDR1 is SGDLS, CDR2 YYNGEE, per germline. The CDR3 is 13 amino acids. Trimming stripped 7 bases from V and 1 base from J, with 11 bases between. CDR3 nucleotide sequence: TGTGCCAGCTCTCCCGGGACCCAAGAGACCCAGTACTTC. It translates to CASSPGTQETQYF.

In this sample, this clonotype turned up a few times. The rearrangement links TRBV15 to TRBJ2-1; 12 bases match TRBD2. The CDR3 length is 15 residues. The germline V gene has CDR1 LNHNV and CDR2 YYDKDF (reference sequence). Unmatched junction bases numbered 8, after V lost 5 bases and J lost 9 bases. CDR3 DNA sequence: TGTGCCACCAGCCTCCTAGCGGGGGGGCCGGGTGAGCAGTTCTTC. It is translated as CATSLLAGGPGEQFF.

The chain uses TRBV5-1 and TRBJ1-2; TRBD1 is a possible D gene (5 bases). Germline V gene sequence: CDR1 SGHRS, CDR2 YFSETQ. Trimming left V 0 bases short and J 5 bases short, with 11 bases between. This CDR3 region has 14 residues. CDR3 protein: CASSLDRPEYGYTF. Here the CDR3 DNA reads TGCGCCAGCAGCTTGGACAGGCCCGAATATGGCTACACCTTC.

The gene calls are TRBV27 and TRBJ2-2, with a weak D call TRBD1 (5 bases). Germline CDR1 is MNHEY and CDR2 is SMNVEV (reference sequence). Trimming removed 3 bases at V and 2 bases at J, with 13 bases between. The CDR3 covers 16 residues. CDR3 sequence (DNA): TGTGCCAGCAGTTTGCCGGCAGGGCTAAACACCGGGGAGCTGTTTTTT. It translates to CASSLPAGLNTGELFF.

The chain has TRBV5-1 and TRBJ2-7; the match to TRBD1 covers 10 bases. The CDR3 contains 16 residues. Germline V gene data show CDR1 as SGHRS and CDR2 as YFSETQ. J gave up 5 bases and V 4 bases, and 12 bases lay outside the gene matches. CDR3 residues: CASSPRQGAVGDEQYV. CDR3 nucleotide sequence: TGCGCCAGCAGCCCACGACAGGGGGCGGTCGGGGACGAGCAGTACGTC.

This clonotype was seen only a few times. This CDR3 reads CASSSGQHFNQPQHF. CDR3 nucleotides: TGTGCCAGCAGTTCGGGACAGCATTTCAATCAGCCCCAGCATTTT. The V and J genes are TRBV6-5 and TRBJ1-5; 7 positions match TRBD1. The CDR3 spans 15 residues. CDR1 is MNHEY and CDR2 is SVGAGI in the germline V gene. The junction had 6 bases not matched to a gene; V was cut back by 4 bases and J by 3 bases.

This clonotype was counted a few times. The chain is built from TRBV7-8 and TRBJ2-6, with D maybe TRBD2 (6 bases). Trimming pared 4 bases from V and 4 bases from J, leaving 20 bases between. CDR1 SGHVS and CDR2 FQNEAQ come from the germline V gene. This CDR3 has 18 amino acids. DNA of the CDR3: TGTGCCAGCAGCTCTGAGACAGACTTGGGGAGGGGGGCCAACGTCCTGACTTTC. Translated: CASSSETDLGRGANVLTF.

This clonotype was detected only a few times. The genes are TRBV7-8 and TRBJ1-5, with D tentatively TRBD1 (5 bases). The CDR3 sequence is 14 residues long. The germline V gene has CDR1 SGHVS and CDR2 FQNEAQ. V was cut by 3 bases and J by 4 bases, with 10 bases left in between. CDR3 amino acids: CASSFQGTNQPQHF. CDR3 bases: TGTGCCAGCAGCTTCCAGGGTACAAATCAGCCCCAGCATTTT.

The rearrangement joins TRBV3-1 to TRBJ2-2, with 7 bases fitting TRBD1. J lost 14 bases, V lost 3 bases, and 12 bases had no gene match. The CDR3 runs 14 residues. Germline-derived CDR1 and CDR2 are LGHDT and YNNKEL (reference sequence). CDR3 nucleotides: TGTGCCAGCAGCCACGGACAAGGGGGCTCGGGACTGTTTTTT. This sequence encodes CASSHGQGGSGLFF. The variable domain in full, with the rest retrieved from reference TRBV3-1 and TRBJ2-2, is DTAVSQTPKYLVTQMGNDKSIKCEQNLGHDTMYWYKQDSKKFLKIMFSYNNKELIINETVPNRFSPKSPDKAHLNLHINSLELGDSAVYFCASSHGQGGSGLFFGEGSRLTVL.

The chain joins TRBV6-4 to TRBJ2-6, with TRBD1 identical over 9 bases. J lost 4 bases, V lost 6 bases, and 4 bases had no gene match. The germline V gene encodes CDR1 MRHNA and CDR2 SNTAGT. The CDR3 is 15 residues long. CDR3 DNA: TGTGCCAGCAGAAGGACAGGGGTAGGGGCCAACGTCCTGACTTTC. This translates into CASRRTGVGANVLTF.

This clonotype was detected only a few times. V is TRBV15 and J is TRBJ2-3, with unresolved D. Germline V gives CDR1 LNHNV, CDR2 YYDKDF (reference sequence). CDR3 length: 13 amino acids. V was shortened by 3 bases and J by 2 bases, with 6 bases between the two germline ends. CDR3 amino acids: CATSRYYTDTQYF. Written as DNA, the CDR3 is TGTGCCACCAGCAGGTACTACACAGATACGCAGTATTTT.

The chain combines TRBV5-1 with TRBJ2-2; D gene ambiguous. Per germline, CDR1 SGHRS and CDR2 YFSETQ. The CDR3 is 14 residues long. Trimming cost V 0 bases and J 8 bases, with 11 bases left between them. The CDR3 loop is CASSLDWARGELFF. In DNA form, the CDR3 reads TGCGCCAGCAGCTTGGATTGGGCCCGGGGGGAGCTGTTTTTT.